Listed here are 9 T cell receptor beta chains from one sample, sequenced in a study of shared clonotypes between healthy human individuals. Produced via immunoSEQ multiplex PCR; TCRdb's table is partial and in-frame only. The repertoire has millions of clones, about 95% of them found once; the top ten carry roughly 1.1%. The naive CD8 subset, CD45RO-negative cells positively selected for CCR7, excluded terminally differentiated effector memory CD45RA+ cells. The specimen was naive CD8+ T cells sorted from blood. These receptors originate from a man between 18 and 29 years old in good health.

The V gene is TRBV10-2, the J gene TRBJ1-5; D call uncertain. The CDR3 is made up of 16 amino acids. Trimming removed 7 bases at V and 3 bases at J, with 19 bases between. CDR1 and CDR2 (germline): WSHSY, SAAADI. The CDR3 spells CASTQTKGKLNQPQHF. CDR3 DNA sequence: TGCGCCAGCACACAGACTAAAGGGAAGCTCAATCAGCCCCAGCATTTT.

The chain joins TRBV15 to TRBJ2-2; D ambiguous. CDR1 and CDR2 from the germline V gene are LNHNV and YYDKDF (reference sequence). This CDR3 spans 13 amino acids. The ends were cut back, 5 bases at V and 4 bases at J, with 8 bases in the middle. CDR3 protein: CATSLEVTGELFF. CDR3 nucleotides: TGTGCCACCAGCTTAGAGGTCACCGGGGAGCTGTTTTTT.

This clone has only one observation. The CDR3 DNA follows: TGCGCCAGCAGCTCCAGGGTGCCCCAATCCCAAGAGACCCAGTACTTC. Protein product: CASSSRVPQSQETQYF. This rearrangement joins TRBV4-1 to TRBJ2-5, with a weak D call TRBD1 (5 bases). V was pared by 5 bases and J by 1 base, with 17 bases between. Germline-derived CDR1 and CDR2 are MGHRA and YSYEKL. This CDR3 has 16 amino acids.

The chain couples TRBV27 to TRBJ1-4, with a tentative D call TRBD1 (5 bases). The germline V gene encodes CDR1 MNHEY and CDR2 SMNVEV (reference sequence). The germline V and J ends were trimmed by 2 bases and 8 bases, with 12 bases remaining between them. The CDR3 loop spans 14 amino acids. CDR3 nucleotides: TGTGCCAGCAGTTTAGTGGGGACTCAGGAAAAACTGTTTTTT. Its protein is CASSLVGTQEKLFF. The whole variable domain, filled in from reference TRBV27 and TRBJ1-4, reads EAQVTQNPRYLITVTGKKLTVTCSQNMNHEYMSWYRQDPGLGLRQIYYSMNVEVTDKGDVPEGYKVSRKEKRNFPLILESPSPNQTSLYFCASSLVGTQEKLFFGSGTQLSVL.

To note about this clone: In the same sample, other DNA sequences code for this CDR3. This chain uses TRBV19 with TRBJ2-7; maybe TRBD2 (5 bases). The germline V and J ends were trimmed by 6 bases and 4 bases, with 13 bases remaining between them. The germline CDR1 and CDR2 sequences are LNHDA and SQIVND (reference sequence). CDR3 length: 13 residues. The CDR3, as DNA: TGTGCCAGTAGCCCGGGGTTTTCTTACGAGCAGTACTTC. It yields the protein CASSPGFSYEQYF.

CDR3 sequence: CASETRENYNEQFF. CDR3 coding DNA: TGTGCCAGCGAGACCCGGGAGAACTACAATGAGCAGTTCTTC. The chain links TRBV2 to TRBJ2-1, with D possibly TRBD2 on 6 matching bases. This CDR3 region has 14 residues. CDR1 and CDR2 (germline): SNHLY, FYNNEI. Trimming took 8 bases from V and 3 from J, leaving 14 bases between them.

The rearrangement uses TRBV5-6 and TRBJ1-2; no clear D gene. The CDR3 has 13 residues. The V gene's germline CDR1 is SGHDT and CDR2 YYEEEE. Between the trimmed V and J ends, which lost 0 bases and 1 base, there was a span of 4 bases. The CDR3 spells CASSLASNYGYTF. Here the CDR3 DNA reads TGTGCCAGCAGCTTGGCAAGTAACTATGGCTACACCTTC. Supplemented by reference TRBV5-6 and TRBJ1-2, the full variable domain reads DAGVTQSPTHLIKTRGQQVTLRCSPKSGHDTVSWYQQALGQGPQFIFQYYEEEERQRGNFPDRFSGHQFPNYSSELNVNALLLGDSALYLCASSLASNYGYTFGSGTRLTVV.

The V gene is TRBV10-3, the J gene TRBJ2-2; D remains unclear. Germline CDR1 ENHRY, CDR2 SYGVKD. This CDR3 spans 17 amino acids. Trimming removed 2 bases at V and 4 bases at J, with 17 bases between. This CDR3 reads CAISEVKIEAGTGELFF. CDR3 nucleotide sequence: TGTGCCATCAGTGAGGTCAAGATAGAAGCAGGCACCGGGGAGCTGTTTTTT.

The chain combines TRBV2 with TRBJ2-2, with D uncertain. The CDR3 loop spans 12 amino acids. Trimming left V 6 bases short and J 6 bases short, with 8 bases between. Germline CDR1 is SNHLY and CDR2 is FYNNEI. The CDR3 reads CASRAGSGELFF. CDR3 bases: TGTGCCAGCAGGGCCGGGTCCGGGGAGCTGTTTTTT.